Listed below are T cell receptor beta chains from one sample, sequenced in a study of shared clonotypes between healthy human individuals. Here immunoSEQ multiplex PCR was the method, and the copy in TCRdb shows in-frame clones only, minus some. This table has approximately 1,500,000 clones, under 99% appearing once. Sequencing used naive CD4+ T cells sorted from blood. The receptors were gathered from a man aged 30-40 years in good health. Both conserved end residues are part of each CDR3. D genes are given only for firm matches. Only part of the rows carry a size: once, few, many, or a class if the clone is expanded.

TRBD1 TRBJ2-5 - TRBV5-6 CASSSLTGGETQYF TGTGCCAGCAGCTCGTTGACAGGGGGAGAGACCCAGTACTTC
- TRBJ2-7 - TRBV6-6 CASTPGKSQYEQYF TGTGCCAGCACCCCGGGCAAAAGTCAATACGAGCAGTACTTC
- TRBJ2-3 - TRBV5-5 CASSLFDGSDTQYF TGTGCCAGCAGCTTATTCGACGGATCAGATACGCAGTATTTT
- TRBJ1-2 - TRBV29-1 CSVEGRFYGYTF TGCAGCGTTGAAGGACGGTTCTATGGCTACACCTTC
- TRBJ1-3 - TRBV5-4 CASSLGPPTGGNTIYF TGTGCCAGCAGCTTAGGCCCCCCGACAGGTGGAAACACCATATATTTT
- TRBJ2-7 once TRBV7-9 CASSLAGSYEQYF TGTGCCAGCAGCTTAGCGGGGAGCTACGAGCAGTACTTC
- TRBJ2-3 - TRBV5-4 CASSYENTDTQYF TGTGCCAGCAGCTACGAGAACACAGATACGCAGTATTTT
TRBD1 TRBJ2-7 - TRBV5-4 CASSGGQGVTYEQYF TGTGCCAGCAGCGGCGGACAGGGGGTTACCTACGAGCAGTACTTC
TRBD2 TRBJ2-3 - TRBV14 CASSPRLAWGTDTQYF TGTGCCAGCAGCCCCCGACTAGCTTGGGGGACAGATACGCAGTATTTT
TRBD2 TRBJ2-1 - TRBV2 CASRLSGTRVVF TGTGCCAGCAGGCTTTCCGGGACTAGGGTCGTCTTC
TRBD1 TRBJ2-7 - TRBV10-3 CAISVGQGVSSYEQYF TGTGCCATCAGTGTGGGCCAGGGGGTAAGCTCCTACGAGCAGTACTTC
- TRBJ1-1 - TRBV18 CASSTGGLWTEAFF TGTGCCAGCTCTACGGGGGGGTTATGGACTGAAGCTTTCTTT
- TRBJ1-1 - TRBV11-3 CASSSERTEAFF TGTGCCAGCAGCTCTGAGCGGACTGAAGCTTTCTTT
TRBD1 TRBJ2-7 - TRBV7-9 CASSLAGQPYEQYF TGTGCCAGCAGCTTAGCGGGACAGCCCTACGAGCAGTACTTC
TRBD1 TRBJ2-5 - TRBV10-1 CASSSTGVSETQYF TGCGCCAGCAGTTCGACAGGGGTCTCTGAGACCCAGTACTTC
- TRBJ2-2 - TRBV6-4 CASSVGSVNTGELFF TGTGCCAGCAGCGTGGGATCAGTGAACACCGGGGAGCTGTTTTTT
TRBD1 TRBJ2-7 - TRBV27 CASSLWDRVHEQYF TGTGCCAGCAGTTTATGGGACAGGGTCCACGAGCAGTACTTC
- TRBJ1-5 - TRBV7-9 CASSSDIHSNQPQHF TGTGCCAGCAGCTCGGACATACATAGCAATCAGCCCCAGCATTTT
TRBD2 TRBJ2-3 - TRBV5-1 CASSLGAGGGHTDTQYF TGCGCCAGCAGCTTGGGAGCGGGAGGTGGTCACACAGATACGCAGTATTTT
- TRBJ2-2 once TRBV28 CASSRPNTGELFF TGTGCCAGCAGTCGGCCGAACACCGGGGAGCTGTTTTTT
- TRBJ1-2 - TRBV6-1 CASSEAGWGGYTF TGTGCCAGCAGTGAAGCAGGCTGGGGGGGCTACACCTTC
TRBD1 TRBJ1-5 - TRBV7-2 CASSKVTGTVSNQPQHF TGTGCCAGCAGCAAAGTAACCGGGACAGTTAGCAATCAGCCCCAGCATTTT
- TRBJ1-1 - TRBV6-5 CASGPGLLNTEAFF TGTGCCAGCGGACCGGGGCTTTTGAACACTGAAGCTTTCTTT
TRBD1 TRBJ2-5 - TRBV10-3 CAISSPGTGGTQYF TGTGCCATCAGTTCTCCGGGGACAGGGGGGACCCAGTACTTC
- TRBJ1-4 - TRBV30 CAWSVVSGEKLFF TGTGCCTGGAGTGTAGTGAGTGGGGAAAAACTGTTTTTT
TRBD1 TRBJ2-7 - TRBV29-1 CSVLRTGRREQYF TGCAGCGTCCTTAGGACAGGGAGACGGGAGCAGTACTTC
TRBD2 TRBJ2-7 - TRBV10-3 CAISERAGPNYEQYF TGTGCCATCAGTGAACGAGCGGGACCAAACTACGAGCAGTACTTC
- TRBJ1-3 - TRBV10-3 CAISDIDRRRNTIYF TGTGCCATCAGTGATATTGACAGGAGGAGAAACACCATATATTTT
- TRBJ2-1 - TRBV7-2 CASTKGGQSYNEQFF TGTGCCAGCACCAAAGGCGGACAATCGTACAATGAGCAGTTCTTC
- TRBJ1-2 - TRBV5-4 CASSVPISGGYTF TGTGCCAGCAGCGTCCCAATCTCTGGGGGCTACACCTTC
TRBD2 TRBJ2-1 - TRBV5-1 CASSQLAGSGNEQFF TGCGCCAGCAGCCAACTAGCGGGATCTGGCAATGAGCAGTTCTTC
- TRBJ2-3 once TRBV29-1 CSVDGGSTDTQYF TGCAGCGTTGACGGAGGAAGCACAGATACGCAGTATTTT
TRBD1 TRBJ1-3 - TRBV29-1 CSVRQGGSGNTIYF TGCAGCGTCAGACAGGGGGGCTCTGGAAACACCATATATTTT
- TRBJ1-1 - TRBV18 CASSPDPREAEAFF TGTGCCAGCTCACCAGACCCTCGAGAGGCTGAAGCTTTCTTT
- TRBJ1-1 - TRBV6-6 CASSYSPASEAFF TGTGCCAGCAGTTACTCGCCGGCCTCAGAAGCTTTCTTT
TRBD1 TRBJ1-2 - TRBV7-9 CASSHDRGLNYGYTF TGTGCCAGCAGCCACGACAGGGGCCTTAACTATGGCTACACCTTC
TRBD2 TRBJ2-7 - TRBV27 CASIKMGLAGGNYEQYF TGTGCCAGCATTAAGATGGGACTAGCGGGAGGGAACTACGAGCAGTACTTC
- TRBJ1-4 - TRBV7-2 CASSSRRAGQGEKLFF TGTGCCAGCAGTTCCAGGAGGGCGGGACAAGGGGAAAAACTGTTTTTT
TRBD1 TRBJ1-1 - TRBV19 CASSTLNPVNRGTEAFF TGTGCCAGTAGCACTCTGAACCCCGTAAACAGGGGCACTGAAGCTTTCTTT
- TRBJ1-1 - TRBV5-1 CASSLVGEETEAFF TGCGCCAGCAGCTTGGTAGGGGAGGAAACTGAAGCTTTCTTT
- TRBJ1-5 - TRBV7-9 CASSFGGAGNQPQHF TGTGCCAGCAGCTTTGGGGGGGCGGGCAATCAGCCCCAGCATTTT
- TRBJ1-5 - TRBV27 CASSLETPRNQPQHF TGTGCCAGCAGTTTAGAAACACCCAGAAATCAGCCCCAGCATTTT
TRBD1 TRBJ2-2 once TRBV6-1 CASNPQGALTGELFF TGTGCCAGCAATCCCCAGGGGGCTTTGACCGGGGAGCTGTTTTTT
- TRBJ1-4 - TRBV18 CASSPRGTNEKLFF TGTGCCAGCTCACCACGGGGAACTAATGAAAAACTGTTTTTT
- TRBJ1-5 - TRBV27 CASSLSSRVSPQHF TGTGCCAGCAGTTTATCGTCCAGGGTCTCGCCCCAGCATTTT
TRBD2 TRBJ2-7 - TRBV13 CASSTGLAGTLYEQYF TGTGCCAGCAGCACCGGACTAGCGGGGACTCTTTACGAGCAGTACTTC
- TRBJ1-3 - TRBV30 CAWSVGNRRNTIYF TGTGCCTGGAGTGTAGGGAATAGACGAAACACCATATATTTT
- TRBJ2-3 - TRBV5-1 CASSAHIGADTQYF TGCGCCAGCAGCGCACACATAGGGGCAGATACGCAGTATTTT
- TRBJ2-7 - TRBV6-1 CASSEPYEQYF TGTGCCAGCAGTGAGCCTTACGAGCAGTACTTC
TRBD2 TRBJ2-1 - TRBV9 CASSVVGRGTSDHNEQFF TGTGCCAGCAGCGTAGTGGGAAGGGGGACTAGCGACCACAATGAGCAGTTCTTC